A selection of T cell receptor beta chains follows, all from one sample in a study of cytomegalovirus exposure and HLA in healthy donors. Here immunoSEQ multiplex PCR was the method, and the copy in TCRdb shows in-frame clones only, minus some. The sample consists of tens of thousands of clones, approximately 94% of them appearing once. The sample consisted of PBMCs. The source is a man between 18 and 29 years old in good health and CMV-seropositive. Each CDR3 is given with its conserved first and last residue. Only some rows state a clone size, as once, few, many or a class for expanded clones.

v_call | clone_size | cdr3_length | cdr3_aa
TRBV29-1 | few | 16 | CSVEDLEGDGLHEQYF
TRBV7-2 | - | 14 | CASSLARHQETQYF
TRBV28 | - | 15 | CASSLSGQQNEKLFF
TRBV28 | - | 18 | CASSPPSVWTGFTGELFF
TRBV19 | - | 15 | CASSIGRHLPYGYTF
TRBV6-5 | - | 12 | CASGVGVLPLHF
TRBV6-1 | - | 16 | CASSEGRVLSYNEQFF
TRBV6-5 | - | 14 | CASRQDSNYGPQHF
TRBV7-6 | - | 16 | CASSFWTGDLQETQYF
TRBV6-5 | - | 14 | CASSNIYRGSEAFF
TRBV12-2 | once | 20 | CASRFHPPFTSGGPTDTQYF
TRBV6-4 | - | 15 | CASSVGAGDTDTQYF
TRBV2 | once | 14 | CARREGSGANVLTF
TRBV10-1 | once | 14 | CASSPSGTYNEQFF
TRBV7-2 | - | 13 | CASSLVLNTEAFF
TRBV7-9 | - | 17 | CASSRIGRGNAQETQYF
TRBV28 | - | 11 | CASVQGYEQYF
TRBV28 | - | 14 | CASSKGGSRYGYTF
TRBV6-1 | - | 14 | CASSLDREHTEAFF